Listed below are T cell receptor beta chains from one sample, sequenced in a study of blood T cell repertoires in COVID-19. Data came from immunoSEQ multiplex PCR; TCRdb stores just in-frame clones and leaves some out. This sample yields about 64,000 clones, of which approximately 91% are seen a single time; roughly 1.5% belongs to the top ten. Material for sequencing was peripheral blood. The receptor source for this set is a human donor in a cohort sampled during active COVID-19. CDR3s include the opening cysteine and the closing phenylalanine or tryptophan. The order of the fields is clone size, V gene, D gene, J gene, CDR3 DNA, CDR3 protein. D genes are given only for firm matches. Only part of the rows carry a size: once, few, many, or a class if the clone is expanded.

clone size: .; V gene: TRBV7-8; D gene: .; J gene: TRBJ1-1; CDR3 DNA: TGTGCCAGCAAAGCGGGTACTGAAGCTTTCTTT; CDR3 protein: CASKAGTEAFF
clone size: .; V gene: TRBV5-6; D gene: .; J gene: TRBJ1-4; CDR3 DNA: TGTGCCAGCAGCTTGCTTCTGAGGGACGGGGGTGAAAAACTGTTTTTT; CDR3 protein: CASSLLLRDGGEKLFF
clone size: .; V gene: TRBV6-6; D gene: TRBD2; J gene: TRBJ2-5; CDR3 DNA: TGTGCCAGCAGGCTAGCGGGAGCAGAGACCCAGTACTTC; CDR3 protein: CASRLAGAETQYF
clone size: .; V gene: TRBV29-1; D gene: TRBD1; J gene: TRBJ1-6; CDR3 DNA: TGCAGCGTTCGGGAAGGGGGCGGCTATAATTCACCCCTCCACTTT; CDR3 protein: CSVREGGGYNSPLHF
clone size: .; V gene: TRBV10-3; D gene: .; J gene: TRBJ2-1; CDR3 DNA: TGTGCCATCAGTGATAGGAAGCGGAAGTCCTACAATGAGCAGTTCTTC; CDR3 protein: CAISDRKRKSYNEQFF
clone size: .; V gene: TRBV27; D gene: .; J gene: TRBJ2-3; CDR3 DNA: TGTGCCAGCAGTTTAAGGGGTATGCGCACAGATACGCAGTATTTT; CDR3 protein: CASSLRGMRTDTQYF
clone size: .; V gene: TRBV9; D gene: .; J gene: TRBJ2-3; CDR3 DNA: TGTGCCGTAGGAGCAGACCCAGATACGCAGTATTTT; CDR3 protein: CAVGADPDTQYF
clone size: .; V gene: TRBV9; D gene: .; J gene: TRBJ1-1; CDR3 DNA: TGTGCCAGCAGCGTGGGACTAAAGAACACTGAAGCTTTCTTT; CDR3 protein: CASSVGLKNTEAFF
clone size: .; V gene: TRBV7-2; D gene: .; J gene: TRBJ2-1; CDR3 DNA: TGTGCCAGCAGCTCCCCGGAGCGGAGCCGAGACAATGAGCAGTTCTTC; CDR3 protein: CASSSPERSRDNEQFF
clone size: .; V gene: TRBV4-2; D gene: .; J gene: TRBJ2-2; CDR3 DNA: TGTGCCAGCAGCCAAGGGGCTTTGAACACCGGGGAGCTGTTTTTT; CDR3 protein: CASSQGALNTGELFF
clone size: few; V gene: TRBV7-9; D gene: .; J gene: TRBJ1-5; CDR3 DNA: TGTGCCAGCAGCCTAGGAGTTTCGAGGGTCCTGGAGCCCCAGCATTTT; CDR3 protein: CASSLGVSRVLEPQHF
clone size: .; V gene: TRBV5-4; D gene: TRBD2; J gene: TRBJ2-1; CDR3 DNA: TGTGCCAGCAGCTTGGGTAGCGGAGCGGGGATTAATGAGCAGTTCTTC; CDR3 protein: CASSLGSGAGINEQFF
clone size: .; V gene: TRBV7-9; D gene: TRBD1; J gene: TRBJ1-3; CDR3 DNA: TGTGCCAGCTACCAGGGGGACCGGGGAGCTGGAAACACCATATATTTT; CDR3 protein: CASYQGDRGAGNTIYF
clone size: .; V gene: TRBV12-5; D gene: .; J gene: TRBJ1-5; CDR3 DNA: TGTGCTAGTGGCCCCGGTGCAGGGTACAATCAGCCCCAGCATTTT; CDR3 protein: CASGPGAGYNQPQHF
clone size: .; V gene: TRBV5-1; D gene: .; J gene: TRBJ1-4; CDR3 DNA: TGCGCCAGCAGCTTGGCAGGACAGAGTCTTGAAAAACTGTTTTTT; CDR3 protein: CASSLAGQSLEKLFF
clone size: .; V gene: TRBV28; D gene: .; J gene: TRBJ1-1; CDR3 DNA: TGTGCCAGCAGGCGCGGCGATTTGGGGAACACTGAAGCTTTCTTT; CDR3 protein: CASRRGDLGNTEAFF
clone size: .; V gene: TRBV9; D gene: .; J gene: TRBJ1-1; CDR3 DNA: TGTGCCAGCGGTCAATACATGAACACTGAAGCTTTCTTT; CDR3 protein: CASGQYMNTEAFF
clone size: .; V gene: TRBV5-5; D gene: .; J gene: TRBJ2-7; CDR3 DNA: TGTGCCAGCAGCCCCAGGGAGCGGGTAACCTACGAGCAGTACTTC; CDR3 protein: CASSPRERVTYEQYF
clone size: .; V gene: TRBV7-3; D gene: TRBD1; J gene: TRBJ2-2; CDR3 DNA: TGTGCCAGCAGCTTAAGGACCCGGGACAGGGGAACCGGGGAGCTGTTTTTT; CDR3 protein: CASSLRTRDRGTGELFF
clone size: .; V gene: TRBV7-9; D gene: .; J gene: TRBJ2-1; CDR3 DNA: TGTGCCAGCAGCTTAGACAGCTACAATGAGCAGTTCTTC; CDR3 protein: CASSLDSYNEQFF